Below, 27 T cell receptor beta chains from the same sample are listed, as sequenced in a study of regulatory T cells in long-lasting Graves disease. Stated time point: persistent/refractory GD, antithyroid drugs over 5 years with positive TRAb. There was RNA extracted from PBMCs, and the TCR library was made from it. Investigators prepared the TCR beta libraries by applying iRepertoire HTBI primers and Arm-PCR of CDR3 regions. In TCRdb, the multiplex PCR reads were re-called with MiXCR into one record per CDR3 protein. The profile shows approximately 470,000 distinct CDR3 sequences, 20% to 25% of them singletons. Sequencing was performed on peripheral blood mononuclear cells (PBMCs), taken when the disease was refractory, from a patient treated with antithyroid drugs. The receptors shown here come from a female donor with Graves disease.

There are many counts of this clonotype. The chain has TRBV28 and TRBJ1-1; tentatively, D is TRBD1 (5 bases). V gave up 2 bases and J gave up 0 bases, with 16 bases separating them. The CDR3 is 17 amino acids. CDR1 and CDR2 (germline): MDHEN, SYDVKM. CDR3 DNA: TGTGCCAGCAGTTTAATGGGGGGGACCTCCATGAACACTGAAGCTTTCTTT. Translating it yields CASSLMGGTSMNTEAFF.

This clonotype has ten or more counts. The rearrangement links TRBV28 to TRBJ2-7, with D uncertain. Germline values: CDR1 MDHEN, CDR2 SYDVKM. V was cut by 6 bases and J by 5 bases, with 11 bases left in between. CDR3 size: 12 residues. CDR3 bases: TGTGCCAGCAGCCTGGTGGTCAACGAGCAGTACTTC. This encodes CASSLVVNEQYF. Based on the CDR3 plus reference TRBV28 and TRBJ2-7, the full variable domain is DVKVTQSSRYLVKRTGEKVFLECVQDMDHENMFWYRQDPGLGLRLIYFSYDVKMKEKGDIPEGYSVSREKKERFSLILESASTNQTSMYLCASSLVVNEQYFGPGTRLTVT.

This clonotype occurred many times. The rearrangement links TRBV2 to TRBJ2-5; 9 nucleotides match TRBD1. Looked up from germline, CDR1 is SNHLY and CDR2 is FYNNEI. The J segment lost 2 bases and the V segment lost 5 bases, leaving 3 bases of the junction unmatched. CDR3 size: 14 residues. The CDR3 DNA follows: TGTGCCAGCAGTTGGGGACAGGGACAAGAGACCCAGTACTTC. Translating gives CASSWGQGQETQYF.

This clonotype has ten or more counts. The chain recombines TRBV6-1 with TRBJ1-1; D ambiguous. This CDR3 region has 12 residues. V was pared by 6 bases and J by 3 bases, with 8 bases between. Per the germline V gene, CDR1 is MNHNS and CDR2 is SASEGT. In DNA form, the CDR3 reads TGTGCCAGCAGGGCCGGAGACACTGAAGCTTTCTTT. Amino acids: CASRAGDTEAFF.

Many counts were recorded for this clonotype. The V and J genes are TRBV28 and TRBJ1-4, with D maybe TRBD1 (6 bases). There are 17 residues in the CDR3. Germline-derived CDR1 and CDR2 are MDHEN and SYDVKM. V was cut by 5 bases and J by 4 bases, with 20 bases left in between. CDR3 nucleotide sequence: TGTGCCAGCAGTACCCAAGGACAGTCGTACCTTAATGAAAAACTGTTTTTT. Residues: CASSTQGQSYLNEKLFF.

This clonotype occurred a few times. The J gene is TRBJ2-7, the V gene TRBV19, with D uncertain. This CDR3 contains 14 residues. Germline assignment: CDR1 LNHDA and CDR2 SQIVND (reference sequence). Trimming removed 0 bases from V and 1 base from J, with 7 bases in between. CDR3 region: CASSIEPGSYEQYF. For the CDR3, the DNA is TGTGCCAGTAGTATAGAACCAGGTTCCTACGAGCAGTACTTC.

The sample holds a few counts of this clonotype. One junction end disagrees with the germline gene, perhaps due to a read error. V gene TRBV7-9 combines with J gene TRBJ1-1; tentatively, D is TRBD1 (6 bases). Germline V gene lookup returns CDR1 SEHNR and CDR2 FQNEAQ (reference sequence). The CDR3 loop spans 14 amino acids. CDR3: CASSSPTGPVSASF. As DNA, the CDR3 is TGTGCCAGCAGCTCGCCGACAGGTCCGGTATCAGCTTCCTTT.

In its sample, this clonotype was seen a few times. The chain carries TRBV6-5 and TRBJ2-5; TRBD1 is a possible D gene (7 bases). The germline V and J ends were trimmed by 2 bases and 3 bases, with 10 bases remaining between them. CDR1 is MNHEY and CDR2 is SVGAGI in the germline V gene. This CDR3 contains 14 residues. CDR3 nucleotide sequence: TGTGCCAGCAGTTACCAGGGGGGCGAAGAGACCCAGTACTTC. Protein sequence: CASSYQGGEETQYF.

This clonotype appeared many times. This sequence joins TRBV7-2 and TRBJ2-2; D call uncertain. The germline V gene has CDR1 SGHTA and CDR2 FQGNSA. V shed 5 bases and J shed 6 bases, with 10 bases lying between them. The CDR3 consists of 13 residues. The CDR3 region is CASSLGPSGELFF. The CDR3 DNA is TGTGCCAGCAGCCTCGGTCCCTCCGGGGAGCTGTTTTTT.

This chain joins TRBV2 and TRBJ1-6; 8 nucleotides line up with TRBD1. CDR3 length: 17 amino acids. CDR1 SNHLY and CDR2 FYNNEI come from the germline V gene. J gave up 14 bases and V 2 bases, and 17 bases lay outside the gene matches. In DNA, the CDR3 is TGTGCCAGCAGTGAACGCGGGGGGACAGGAACAATTCAGACCCTCCACTTT. This gives the protein CASSERGGTGTIQTLHF.

This clonotype was seen repeatedly, ten times or more. The rearrangement uses TRBV19 and TRBJ2-7; 9 nucleotides line up with TRBD1. Germline V gene sequence: CDR1 LNHDA, CDR2 SQIVND (reference sequence). The CDR3 runs 15 residues. The ends lost 5 bases at V and 1 base at J; junction bases unmatched: 6. CDR3 sequence reads: CASSPRTGVSYEQYF. DNA of the CDR3: TGTGCCAGTAGTCCAAGGACAGGGGTATCCTACGAGCAGTACTTC. Full variable domain (rest looked up from reference TRBV19 and TRBJ2-7): DGGITQSPKYLFRKEGQNVTLSCEQNLNHDAMYWYRQDPGQGLRLIYYSQIVNDFQKGDIAEGYSVSREKKESFPLTVTSAQKNPTAFYLCASSPRTGVSYEQYFGPGTRLTVT.

Concerning this clonotype itself: At one end the junction does not follow the germline gene, possibly because of a read error. This sequence joins TRBV9 and TRBJ2-3; TRBD2 matches 9 bases. The CDR3 sequence is 14 residues long. Germline-derived CDR1 and CDR2 are SGDLS and YYNGEE. The CDR3 coding sequence is TGTGCCAGCAGTGTAGCGGGAGCCGGGGATACGCAGTATTTT. Residues: CASSVAGAGDTQYF.

A note on this clonotype: The junction does not match germline at one end; this may be a read error. The chain uses TRBV10-3 and TRBJ1-1; D might be TRBD1 (6 bases). Germline V gives CDR1 ENHRY, CDR2 SYGVKD. CDR3 length: 14 residues. The CDR3 protein is CAIKGGVSNTETFF. CDR3 coding DNA: TGTGCCATCAAGGGGGGGGTCTCGAACACTGAAACTTTCTTT.

The sample holds many counts of this clonotype. The chain has TRBV20-1 and TRBJ2-7, with 8 positions matching TRBD2. CDR1 DFQATT and CDR2 SNEGSKA come from the germline V gene (reference sequence). The CDR3 sequence is 14 residues long. With 8 bases clipped from V and 0 bases from J, the junction kept 9 bases outside the gene matches. Here the CDR3 reads CSFIAGWSSYEQYF. The CDR3 bases are TGCAGTTTTATAGCGGGATGGAGCTCCTACGAGCAGTACTTC.

The rearrangement links TRBV7-2 to TRBJ2-3; TRBD2 agrees at 14 bases. Germline V CDR1 and CDR2: SGHTA, FQGNSA. The CDR3 spans 16 residues. The J segment lost 6 bases and the V segment lost 6 bases, leaving 8 bases of the junction unmatched. CDR3 DNA sequence: TGTGCCAGCAGTTCGACTAGCGGGAGGGCGGAGGATACGCAGTATTTT. Translating it yields CASSSTSGRAEDTQYF.

This clonotype was seen at least ten times. The CDR3 coding sequence is TGTGCCAGCAGTTCTACAAGGCCTGGCTACACCTTC. It translates to CASSSTRPGYTF. The chain has TRBV6-2 or TRBV6-3 and TRBJ1-2; D uncertain. Germline V gene data show CDR1 as MNHEY and CDR2 as SVGEGT. The CDR3 runs 12 residues. Trimming left V 4 bases short and J 7 bases short, with 10 bases between.

This clonotype was counted between two and nine times. V is TRBV29-1 and J is TRBJ2-2; D possibly uses TRBD1 or TRBD2 (5 bases each). Germline V gene sequence: CDR1 SQVTM, CDR2 ANQGSEA. The CDR3 loop spans 18 amino acids. Trimming removed 0 bases at V and 1 base at J, with 18 bases between. The CDR3: CSVEDRAPGRRNTGELFF. The CDR3 DNA follows: TGCAGCGTTGAAGATCGGGCCCCGGGACGGAGGAACACCGGGGAGCTGTTTTTT.

This clonotype was counted at least ten times. This rearrangement joins TRBV7-9 to TRBJ2-5; 8 bases are a match to TRBD2. The CDR3 runs 15 residues. The ends lost 4 bases at V and 4 bases at J; junction bases unmatched: 8. Germline loops: CDR1 SEHNR, CDR2 FQNEAQ (reference sequence). CDR3 sequence reads: CASSSSGSRGETQYF. Here the CDR3 DNA reads TGTGCCAGCAGCTCCAGCGGGAGTCGGGGAGAGACCCAGTACTTC.

This clonotype was seen a handful of times. This chain joins TRBV4-2 and TRBJ2-7; no reliable D call. Germline lookup yields CDR1 LGHNA and CDR2 YNFKEQ. CDR3 length equals 14 residues. Trimming left V 1 base short and J 0 bases short, with 7 bases between. As DNA, the CDR3 is TGTGCCAGCAGCCAAGCGGTCCACTCCTACGAGCAGTACTTC. It translates to CASSQAVHSYEQYF.

The chain recombines TRBV7-9 with TRBJ1-2; D might be TRBD1 (5 bases). The CDR3 extends over 19 amino acids. Germline loops: CDR1 SEHNR, CDR2 FQNEAQ (reference sequence). The V and J ends lost 5 bases and 6 bases respectively, with 31 bases between them. CDR3 in DNA: TGTGCCAGCAGCCCCCAAGCCGGGGGGGGGGTTAATCGGTCGGATGGCTACACCTTC. Protein: CASSPQAGGGVNRSDGYTF.

This clonotype has a handful of counts. This chain links TRBV7-9 with TRBJ1-5; the D gene is possibly TRBD1 (5 bases). This CDR3 is built from 16 residues. V dropped 5 bases and J dropped 7 bases, with 21 bases sitting between them. Germline V gene lookup returns CDR1 SEHNR and CDR2 FQNEAQ (reference sequence). Here the CDR3 reads CASSLDGTPGFQPQHF. The CDR3 nucleotides read TGTGCCAGCAGCCTCGACGGGACGCCGGGTTTCCAGCCCCAGCATTTT.

This clonotype has at least ten counts. This sequence joins TRBV27 and TRBJ1-2; TRBD1 might be the D (5 bases). V was clipped by 5 bases and J by 2 bases, with 12 bases between them. In germline, CDR1 is MNHEY, CDR2 SMNVEV (reference sequence). This CDR3 comprises 14 residues. CDR3 sequence (DNA): TGTGCCAGCAGTCCACGGGACGGGAACTATGGCTACACCTTC. As protein: CASSPRDGNYGYTF.

This clonotype was detected ten times or more. This chain links TRBV29-1 with TRBJ2-7; weak D call: TRBD1 (6 bases). CDR3 length: 15 amino acids. Germline CDR1 and CDR2: SQVTM and ANQGSEA. V was clipped by 6 bases and J by 0 bases, with 18 bases between them. CDR3 DNA sequence: TGCAGCGTGGCCCTTCCCCGACAGGACTCCTACGAGCAGTACTTC. Its translation is CSVALPRQDSYEQYF.

This clonotype has a handful of counts. The genes are TRBV6-2 or TRBV6-3 and TRBJ2-2; no firm D call. This CDR3 has 14 residues. Looked up from germline, CDR1 is MNHEY and CDR2 is SVGEGT. V was clipped by 2 bases and J by 7 bases, with 11 bases between them. For the CDR3, the DNA is TGTGCCAGCAGTTACAGTGACGTAATCGGGGAGCTGTTTTTT. Translating gives CASSYSDVIGELFF.

This clonotype has only one observation. This sequence joins TRBV9 and TRBJ1-3; D remains unclear. This CDR3 is 16 amino acids long. Germline V CDR1 and CDR2: SGDLS, YYNGEE. Trimming shortened V by 0 bases and J by 4 bases, and 14 bases separated the two germline ends. The DNA for the CDR3 is TGTGCCAGCAGCGTAGACGGGCCCCCGACGGGAAACACCATATATTTT. This gives the protein CASSVDGPPTGNTIYF.

In this sample, this clonotype turned up many times. The chain carries TRBV7-8 and TRBJ1-4; D is possibly TRBD1 (5 bases). CDR3 size: 15 residues. Germline CDR1 reads SGHVS; CDR2 reads FQNEAQ. Trimming removed 1 base from V and 1 base from J, with 7 bases in between. This chain's CDR3 is CASSLGDGTNEKLFF. Here the CDR3 DNA reads TGTGCCAGCAGCTTAGGGGACGGAACTAATGAAAAACTGTTTTTT.

This clonotype was observed many times. The rearrangement links TRBV28 to TRBJ2-5, with 8 bases aligning to TRBD1. Germline CDR1 MDHEN, CDR2 SYDVKM. The CDR3 has 16 amino acids. Unmatched junction bases numbered 5, after V lost 2 bases and J lost 0 bases. CDR3 sequence reads: CASSLVETGDQETQYF. CDR3 bases: TGTGCCAGCAGTTTAGTCGAGACAGGGGACCAAGAGACCCAGTACTTC. The full variable domain, in which reference TRBV28 and TRBJ2-5 provide the parts outside the CDR3, is DVKVTQSSRYLVKRTGEKVFLECVQDMDHENMFWYRQDPGLGLRLIYFSYDVKMKEKGDIPEGYSVSREKKERFSLILESASTNQTSMYLCASSLVETGDQETQYFGPGTRLLVL.